This entry concerns a single TCR beta chain. Antigen specificity is unknown. The CDR3 is 14 amino acids. V was pared by 4 bases and J by 4 bases, with 14 bases between. The germline gives CDR1 GTSNPN, CDR2 SVGIG (reference sequence). The sample comes from a study of shared clonotypes between healthy human individuals. Each PCR replicate from the sorted subsets contained about 200 ng DNA, which is 30,000 or so T cell genomes. Only in-frame clones appear in the TCRdb table, and some are missing; sequencing was by immunoSEQ multiplex PCR. The sample carries about 380,000 clones, 90% to 97% recorded once. Study findings and constraints: Clonotypes not shared had lower generation probabilities than those common to all four donors. Larger estimated richness was generally recorded for naive subsets relative to memory subsets.

The specimen was memory CD8+ T cells sorted from blood. Subset of the sample: CD45RO+ cells pooled with CCR7-negative TemRA cells. This sequence was found in a young man in good health. V and J are TRBV30 and TRBJ2-1; D remains unclear. CDR3 in DNA: TGTGCCTGGATAGAGACGCGAACATACAATGAGCAGTTCTTC. Its protein is CAWIETRTYNEQFF.